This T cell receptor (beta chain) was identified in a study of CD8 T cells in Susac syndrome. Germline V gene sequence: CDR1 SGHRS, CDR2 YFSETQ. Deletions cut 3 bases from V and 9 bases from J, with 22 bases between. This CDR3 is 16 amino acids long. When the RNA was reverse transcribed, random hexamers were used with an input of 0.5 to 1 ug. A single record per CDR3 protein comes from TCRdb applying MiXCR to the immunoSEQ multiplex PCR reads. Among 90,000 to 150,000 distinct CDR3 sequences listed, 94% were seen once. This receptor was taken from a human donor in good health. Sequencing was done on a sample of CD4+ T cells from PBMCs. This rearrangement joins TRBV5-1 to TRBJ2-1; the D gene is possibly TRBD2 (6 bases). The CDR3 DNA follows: TGCGCCAGCAGCTCGGACGTCGGGAGTGTGGGGGTTGAGCAGTTCTTC. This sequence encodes CASSSDVGSVGVEQFF.